The rows below give T cell receptor beta chains drawn from one sample of a study of shared clonotypes between healthy human individuals. Profiling relied on immunoSEQ multiplex PCR, and the TCRdb table lists in-frame clones only, not all of them. The sample contains some 1 million clones, approximately 68% of which appear only once. Sequenced input: memory CD4+ T cells sorted from blood. The receptor set was obtained from a young man in good health. CDR3s include the opening cysteine and the closing phenylalanine or tryptophan. D genes are given only for firm matches. Clone size is shown for a subset of rows, as once, few, many or a class of expanded clone.

TRBJ1-2	TRBV9	NA	NA	CASSADYGYTF	TGTGCCAGCAGCGCAGATTATGGCTACACCTTC
TRBJ2-1	TRBV29-1	once	NA	CSVDQTTNEQFF	TGCAGCGTTGATCAGACTACCAATGAGCAGTTCTTC
TRBJ2-5	TRBV5-8	once	NA	CASSEWGGREETQYF	TGTGCCAGCAGCGAGTGGGGGGGGCGGGAAGAGACCCAGTACTTC
TRBJ2-2	TRBV10-2	NA	NA	CASRGRTGELFF	TGCGCCAGCAGGGGAAGGACCGGGGAGCTGTTTTTT
TRBJ2-6	TRBV7-8	NA	NA	CASSLEGMNRGSRSSGANVLTF	TGTGCCAGCAGCTTAGAGGGGATGAATCGGGGCAGTCGGAGCTCTGGGGCCAACGTCCTGACTTTC
TRBJ1-3	TRBV5-1	NA	NA	CASSGLGGSVGNTIYF	TGCGCCAGCAGCGGCCTTGGGGGGTCGGTTGGAAACACCATATATTTT
TRBJ1-1	TRBV27	NA	TRBD1	CASSRRGQGGMNTEAFF	TGTGCCAGCAGTAGAAGGGGACAGGGGGGAATGAACACTGAAGCTTTCTTT
TRBJ1-1	TRBV18	NA	NA	CASSPPKGGAEAFF	TGTGCCAGCTCACCACCCAAGGGTGGGGCTGAAGCTTTCTTT
TRBJ2-2	TRBV10-3	NA	NA	CAINSRTVNPGELFF	TGTGCCATCAACAGTAGGACAGTAAATCCTGGGGAGCTGTTTTTT
TRBJ2-7	TRBV19	few	TRBD1	CASTPGQGLNEQYF	TGTGCCAGTACCCCGGGACAGGGACTTAACGAGCAGTACTTC
TRBJ2-1	TRBV19	few	NA	CASSLSGGSYNEQFF	TGTGCCAGTAGCTTAAGCGGAGGCTCCTACAATGAGCAGTTCTTC
TRBJ1-1	TRBV29-1	many	NA	CSVVTGEAFF	TGCAGCGTTGTTACAGGTGAAGCTTTCTTT
TRBJ2-3	TRBV18	NA	TRBD1	CASSPSGQGAPTDTQYF	TGTGCCAGCTCACCGTCGGGACAGGGGGCGCCCACAGATACGCAGTATTTT
TRBJ2-5	TRBV29-1	few	NA	CSVEDRQTQYF	TGCAGCGTTGAAGATCGTCAGACCCAGTACTTC
TRBJ1-2	TRBV19	NA	TRBD1	CASSPRQGGGGYTF	TGTGCCAGTAGTCCAAGACAGGGGGGTGGTGGCTACACCTTC
TRBJ2-5	TRBV7-9	NA	TRBD2	CASSSGTSDIQETQYF	TGTGCCAGCAGCTCCGGGACTAGCGATATACAAGAGACCCAGTACTTC
TRBJ2-1	TRBV10-3	few	NA	CAISLDRLNEQFF	TGTGCCATCAGCCTGGACCGGCTCAATGAGCAGTTCTTC
TRBJ1-5	TRBV30	NA	TRBD1	CAWSPRGGTGSQPQHF	TGTGCCTGGAGCCCCCGAGGGGGGACAGGGTCTCAGCCCCAGCATTTT
TRBJ1-1	TRBV29-1	NA	NA	CSALTGNTEAFF	TGCAGCGCCTTGACCGGGAACACTGAAGCTTTCTTT
TRBJ2-6	TRBV2	NA	NA	CASSPLSSGNTGANVLTF	TGTGCCAGCAGCCCCCTCAGCTCGGGGAACACTGGGGCCAACGTCCTGACTTTC
TRBJ1-5	TRBV4-3	NA	NA	CASSQEVQQPQHF	TGCGCCAGCAGCCAAGAAGTGCAACAGCCCCAGCATTTT
TRBJ1-3	TRBV2	NA	NA	CASNPTGSGNTIYF	TGTGCCAGCAACCCGACAGGATCCGGAAACACCATATATTTT
TRBJ2-3	TRBV27	NA	TRBD2	CASSFFHPGSGGVSSTDTQYF	TGTGCCAGCAGTTTTTTCCATCCCGGTAGCGGGGGAGTTTCTAGCACAGATACGCAGTATTTT
TRBJ1-6	TRBV6-5	NA	NA	CASSKHGGDSPLHF	TGTGCCAGCAGTAAACACGGAGGGGATTCACCCCTCCACTTT
TRBJ2-5	TRBV7-8	NA	NA	CASSLQGYVETQYF	TGTGCCAGCAGCTTACAAGGTTATGTAGAGACCCAGTACTTC
TRBJ1-1	TRBV18	NA	NA	CASSPQMNTEAFF	TGTGCCAGCTCGCCTCAGATGAACACTGAAGCTTTCTTT
TRBJ1-4	TRBV11-2	NA	NA	CASSFEIDGGWDEKLFF	TGTGCCAGCAGCTTCGAAATTGACGGGGGTTGGGATGAAAAACTGTTTTTT
TRBJ2-7	TRBV28	NA	NA	CASGGYEQYF	TGTGCCAGTGGGGGCTACGAGCAGTACTTC
TRBJ2-3	TRBV19	NA	NA	CASTFGGSPDTQYF	TGTGCCAGTACCTTCGGAGGGAGCCCAGATACGCAGTATTTT
TRBJ2-2	TRBV27	once	NA	CASTSTYTGELFF	TGTGCCAGCACGTCGACTTACACCGGGGAGCTGTTTTTT
TRBJ2-7	TRBV6-5	few	NA	CASSSFLTFEQYF	TGTGCCAGCAGTTCCTTTCTAACTTTTGAGCAGTACTTC
TRBJ1-6	TRBV5-8	NA	NA	CASSTERGPSSPLHF	TGTGCCAGCAGCACCGAGCGCGGTCCTAGTTCACCCCTCCACTTT
TRBJ2-1	TRBV6-1	NA	TRBD2	CASSKGLAGVDEQFF	TGTGCCAGCAGTAAGGGACTAGCGGGAGTAGATGAGCAGTTCTTC
TRBJ1-1	TRBV10-1	NA	NA	CASSEWGGSTEAFF	TGCGCCAGCAGTGAGTGGGGGGGGAGCACTGAAGCTTTCTTT
TRBJ1-2	TRBV30	few	NA	CAWSLGPNYGYTF	TGTGCCTGGAGTTTAGGCCCTAACTATGGCTACACCTTC
TRBJ2-7	TRBV7-9	NA	NA	CASSLANEQYF	TGTGCCAGCAGCTTAGCAAACGAGCAGTACTTC
TRBJ2-3	TRBV5-6	NA	NA	CASSPEGSARRIDTQYF	TGTGCCAGCAGCCCCGAGGGCAGCGCGAGGCGGATAGATACGCAGTATTTT
TRBJ2-1	TRBV7-2	NA	TRBD2	CASSPGTTYGREQFF	TGTGCCAGCAGCCCCGGGACTACTTACGGTCGTGAGCAGTTCTTC
TRBJ2-3	TRBV7-2	many	TRBD2	CASSLYGLAGSDTQYF	TGTGCCAGCAGCTTATATGGACTAGCGGGGTCAGATACGCAGTATTTT
TRBJ2-7	TRBV28	NA	NA	CASSFISGTSWEQYF	TGTGCCAGCAGTTTTATCTCCGGGACCTCTTGGGAGCAGTACTTC
TRBJ1-1	TRBV11-1	NA	NA	CASSLTGTTGTEAFF	TGTGCCAGCAGCCTCACCGGGACAACGGGTACTGAAGCTTTCTTT
TRBJ1-5	TRBV19	few	NA	CASSIRDNQPQHF	TGTGCCAGTAGTATAAGAGATAATCAGCCCCAGCATTTT
TRBJ2-7	TRBV6-1	once	NA	CASSEQRTVEYF	TGTGCCAGCAGTGAACAAAGGACAGTCGAGTACTTC
TRBJ1-4	TRBV19	NA	TRBD1	CASTEGGSEKLFF	TGTGCCAGTACCGAAGGGGGCAGTGAAAAACTGTTTTTT
TRBJ1-3	TRBV18	NA	TRBD1	CASSPHQGAIVKNTIYF	TGTGCCAGCTCACCACATCAGGGGGCAATCGTTAAAAACACCATATATTTT
TRBJ2-5	TRBV5-1	NA	TRBD2	CASNPAGGLETQYF	TGCGCCAGCAACCCAGCGGGAGGTTTAGAGACCCAGTACTTC
TRBJ1-4	TRBV28	NA	NA	CASSLHTTNEKLFF	TGTGCCAGCAGTTTACATACGACTAATGAAAAACTGTTTTTT
TRBJ2-1	TRBV13	NA	NA	CASSSPLAGGIDDEQFF	TGTGCCAGCAGCTCTCCCTTAGCAGGCGGGATCGACGATGAGCAGTTCTTC
TRBJ2-5	TRBV10-3	NA	TRBD1	CATLGQGEETQYF	TGTGCCACGCTCGGACAGGGCGAAGAGACCCAGTACTTC
TRBJ1-4	TRBV2	NA	TRBD1	CASSEAPPQAGTGPYNEKLFF	TGTGCCAGCAGTGAAGCCCCACCTCAAGCGGGGACAGGTCCGTATAATGAAAAACTGTTTTTT
TRBJ2-2	TRBV11-2	NA	TRBD1	CASSLDGQVTGELFF	TGTGCCAGCAGCTTAGACGGACAGGTCACCGGGGAGCTGTTTTTT
TRBJ1-5	TRBV19	NA	TRBD1	CASSIGTVLGPQHF	TGTGCCAGTAGTATTGGGACAGTTTTGGGGCCCCAGCATTTT
TRBJ1-4	TRBV19	NA	TRBD1	CASSIRLGRGLNEKLFF	TGTGCCAGTAGTATCCGCCTGGGGAGGGGGCTGAATGAAAAACTGTTTTTT
TRBJ1-5	TRBV2	NA	NA	CASMEQAGQPQHF	TGTGCCAGCATGGAACAGGCCGGTCAGCCCCAGCATTTT
TRBJ1-2	TRBV28	NA	TRBD1	CASSLSSGGGGYTF	TGTGCCAGCAGTTTAAGTTCAGGGGGCGGCGGCTACACCTTC
TRBJ2-3	TRBV5-1	NA	NA	CASSLGAGDITDTQYF	TGCGCCAGCAGCTTGGGGGCAGGGGACATAACAGATACGCAGTATTTT
TRBJ2-6	TRBV25-1	NA	NA	CASTARETEFSGANVLTF	TGTGCCAGCACCGCAAGGGAGACAGAGTTCTCTGGGGCCAACGTCCTGACTTTC